This record looks at one T cell receptor (beta chain) sequence and its context. Its antigen is unknown. This entry belongs to a study of cytomegalovirus exposure and HLA in healthy donors. Broader study findings: CMV antigen specificity was confirmed in vitro for a few CMV-associated chains. Later work found most CMV-associated TCR beta chains apparently HLA-restricted. A later examination showed that TCR association rates differed by HLA locus, with DRB1 most and HLA-C fewest.

PCR amplification relied on 60 Vbeta primers (plus 13 Jbeta primers). Data came from immunoSEQ multiplex PCR; TCRdb stores just in-frame clones and leaves some out. The sample includes 210,000 or so clones, 77% seen only once; the top ten take around 2.9%. The germline gives CDR1 GTSNPN, CDR2 SVGIG (reference sequence). Trimming pared 1 base from V and 0 bases from J, leaving 4 bases between. The CDR3 spans 13 residues. The sequencing sample was made of PBMCs. The chain recombines TRBV30 with TRBJ1-5; D gene unclear. The receptor was isolated from a woman in her sixties or seventies in good health and CMV-seropositive. The CDR3 DNA sequence: TGTGCCTGGAGTGAATATAGCAATCAGCCCCAGCATTTT. Its translation: CAWSEYSNQPQHF.